This passage covers 9 T cell receptor beta chains from one sample sequenced in a study of T cells in Graves' hyperthyroidism and ophthalmopathy. Authors of the study amplified TCR beta CDR3 regions from RNA transcripts. Carried out on the TCR CDR3, a first-round RT-PCR used the HTBI primer set. TCRdb reprocessed the multiplex PCR reads via MiXCR and lists one record per CDR3 protein. The sample shows fewer than 900,000 distinct CDR3 sequences, 18% of them seen only once. Sequenced sample: blood. The receptor set was obtained from a woman aged 45-65 years with Graves' hyperthyroidism that later progressed to Graves' ophthalmopathy.

Many counts were recorded for this clonotype. The rearrangement uses TRBV20-1 and TRBJ1-5, with D unresolved. Looked up from germline, CDR1 is DFQATT and CDR2 is SNEGSKA (reference sequence). Trimming left V 5 bases short and J 4 bases short, with 9 bases between. The CDR3 has 12 amino acids. In DNA form, the CDR3 reads TGCAGTGCTGGGCGGGGAAATCAGCCCCAGCATTTT. Translating gives CSAGRGNQPQHF.

The chain carries TRBV15 and TRBJ1-5, with 7 bases matching TRBD1. V lost 8 bases, J lost 7 bases, and 17 bases stayed unmatched. Germline-derived CDR1 and CDR2 are LNHNV and YYDKDF (reference sequence). This CDR3 is built from 16 residues. In nucleotides, the CDR3 is TGTGCCACCGGTCTGATTGAGGGGGCATCAGGACAGCCCCAGCATTTT. Its translation is CATGLIEGASGQPQHF.

The V call is TRBV13, the J call TRBJ2-2, with 11 bases identical to TRBD1. Unmatched junction bases numbered 4, after V lost 1 base and J lost 6 bases. CDR3 length equals 16 residues. CDR1 PRHDT and CDR2 FYEKMQ come from the germline V gene (reference sequence). The CDR3 DNA reads TGTGCCAGCAGCTTAGAAGGACAGGGGGCTTCCGGGGAGCTGTTTTTT. Translating gives CASSLEGQGASGELFF.

This clonotype was seen many times. The rearrangement uses TRBV11-2 and TRBJ2-7, with D perhaps matching TRBD1 (5 bases). CDR3 size: 16 residues. In germline, CDR1 is SGHAT, CDR2 FQNNGV. The V gene lost 5 bases and the J gene lost 4 bases, with 21 bases spanning the gap. In nucleotides, the CDR3 is TGTGCCAGCAGCCCAAGGGGCTACAAAACCGAATACGAGCAGTACTTC. Amino acid sequence: CASSPRGYKTEYEQYF.

The J gene is TRBJ1-4, the V gene TRBV5-1, with D tentatively TRBD1 (6 bases). Germline V lookup: CDR1 SGHRS, CDR2 YFSETQ. Deletions cut 4 bases from V and 5 bases from J, with 15 bases between. The CDR3 is 15 residues long. CDR3 DNA sequence: TGCGCCAGCAGCCAGGACAGTCCCGCAAATGAAAAACTGTTTTTT. The encoded protein is CASSQDSPANEKLFF.

This clonotype appeared many times. The chain links TRBV20-1 to TRBJ2-3; D gene uncertain. The CDR3 loop spans 12 amino acids. Germline V CDR1 and CDR2: DFQATT, SNEGSKA (reference sequence). Trimming took 3 bases from V and 0 from J, leaving 4 bases between them. CDR3 bases: TGCAGTGCTAGCCACAGCACAGATACGCAGTATTTT. Protein sequence: CSASHSTDTQYF.

This clonotype was observed a few times. The V gene is TRBV24-1, the J gene TRBJ2-5; possible D gene TRBD2, 5 bases. Trimming removed 5 bases from V and 5 bases from J, with 20 bases in between. Germline loops: CDR1 KGHDR, CDR2 SFDVKD. This CDR3 region has 16 residues. The CDR3 DNA follows: TGTGCCACCAGTGGTTCACGGGGTAGCTGGTCGGAGACCCAGTACTTC. This translates into CATSGSRGSWSETQYF.

This clonotype was counted between two and nine times. The CDR3 reads CASSPAGGFAYEQYF. The CDR3 DNA reads TGTGCCAGCAGTCCCGCCGGAGGGTTCGCCTACGAGCAGTACTTC. This chain uses TRBV28 with TRBJ2-7; a possible D gene is TRBD2 (6 bases). This CDR3 comprises 15 residues. Germline V gene lookup returns CDR1 MDHEN and CDR2 SYDVKM. The V end lost 5 bases, the J end lost 2 bases, and 16 bases lay between the germline ends.

This clonotype was seen only a few times. The chain couples TRBV6-1 to TRBJ1-4, with 8 bases fitting TRBD1. CDR3 length: 15 amino acids. Trimming at V came to 6 bases and at J to 3 bases, leaving 6 bases not matched to a gene. Germline CDR1 and CDR2: MNHNS and SASEGT. The DNA for the CDR3 is TGTGCCAGCAGCCCCGGGACAGGTCCTAATGAAAAACTGTTTTTT. This translates into CASSPGTGPNEKLFF.